The source of this T cell receptor beta chain is a study of T cell repertoires in cytomegalovirus infection. This clonotype has a count of ten or more. Its antigen is undetermined. This CDR3 is built from 16 residues. V shed 6 bases and J 3 bases; nucleotides not matched to a gene: 10. From germline, CDR1 is SEHNR and CDR2 FQNEAQ (reference sequence). Findings of the study overall: The ex vivo response was dominated by HLA-C-restricted CMV-specific TCR beta clonotypes.

MiXCR was run by TCRdb on the reads, yielding one entry per CDR3 protein. The sample holds tens of thousands of distinct CDR3 sequences, about a fifth seen once. The sequence came from a human donor in good health (CMV status not recorded). Some clones in this sample may be carry-over from other donors' samples. The source material was CD8+ T cells from cultured PBMCs, sampled from culture after CMV antigen stimulation. The genes are TRBV7-9 and TRBJ2-1; TRBD1 aligns across 8 bases. DNA of the CDR3: TGTGCCAGCAGTCAGGGCCGACAGGGGCTCTACAATGAGCAGTTCTTC. This sequence encodes CASSQGRQGLYNEQFF.